These 3 T cell receptor beta chains share one sample of origin, sequenced in a study of CD8 T cells in Susac syndrome. Reverse transcription of about 0.5 to 1 ug RNA used random hexamers. TCRdb re-called the immunoSEQ multiplex PCR reads through MiXCR, storing one row per CDR3 protein. The sample lists around 180,000 distinct CDR3 sequences, under 95% occurring once. Material: CD4+ T cells from PBMCs. These receptors were collected from a human donor with multiple sclerosis.

The chain is built from TRBV7-9 and TRBJ2-3, with 7 bases that match TRBD1. The V gene's germline CDR1 is SEHNR and CDR2 FQNEAQ (reference sequence). This CDR3 has 12 amino acids. Trimming removed 4 bases from V and 8 bases from J; junction bases left unmatched: 3. The CDR3 sequence is CASSSNRGTQYF. The DNA for the CDR3 is TGTGCCAGCAGCTCCAACAGGGGTACGCAGTATTTT.

This chain joins TRBV9 and TRBJ1-2; TRBD1 is a possible D gene (6 bases). V dropped 5 bases and J dropped 0 bases, with 20 bases sitting between them. This CDR3 is 17 amino acids long. CDR1 is SGDLS, CDR2 YYNGEE, per germline. CDR3: CASSAQGGGRTNYGYTF. The CDR3 DNA is TGTGCCAGCAGTGCACAAGGGGGGGGTCGGACTAACTATGGCTACACCTTC.

V is TRBV19 and J is TRBJ2-5; D not resolved. The CDR3 consists of 12 residues. CDR1 is LNHDA, CDR2 SQIVND, per germline (reference sequence). V lost 6 bases to trimming and J lost 5 bases, with 10 bases between them. The CDR3 region is CASSLTQETQYF. The CDR3 nucleotides read TGTGCCAGTAGCCTCACGCAGGAGACCCAGTACTTC. Variable domain in full (rest from reference TRBV19 and TRBJ2-5): DGGITQSPKYLFRKEGQNVTLSCEQNLNHDAMYWYRQDPGQGLRLIYYSQIVNDFQKGDIAEGYSVSREKKESFPLTVTSAQKNPTAFYLCASSLTQETQYFGPGTRLLVL.